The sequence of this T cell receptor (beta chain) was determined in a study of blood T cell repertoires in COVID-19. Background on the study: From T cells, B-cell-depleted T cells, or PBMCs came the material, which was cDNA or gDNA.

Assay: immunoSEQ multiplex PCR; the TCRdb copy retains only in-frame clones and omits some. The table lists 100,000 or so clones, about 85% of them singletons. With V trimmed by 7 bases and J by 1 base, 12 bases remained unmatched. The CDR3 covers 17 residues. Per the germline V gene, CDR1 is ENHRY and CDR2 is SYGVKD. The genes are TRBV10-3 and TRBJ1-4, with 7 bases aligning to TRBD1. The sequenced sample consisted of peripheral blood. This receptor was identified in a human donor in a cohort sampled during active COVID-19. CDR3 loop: CAITGQDQVGTNEKLFF. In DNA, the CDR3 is TGTGCCATCACCGGACAGGATCAGGTCGGAACTAATGAAAAACTGTTTTTT.